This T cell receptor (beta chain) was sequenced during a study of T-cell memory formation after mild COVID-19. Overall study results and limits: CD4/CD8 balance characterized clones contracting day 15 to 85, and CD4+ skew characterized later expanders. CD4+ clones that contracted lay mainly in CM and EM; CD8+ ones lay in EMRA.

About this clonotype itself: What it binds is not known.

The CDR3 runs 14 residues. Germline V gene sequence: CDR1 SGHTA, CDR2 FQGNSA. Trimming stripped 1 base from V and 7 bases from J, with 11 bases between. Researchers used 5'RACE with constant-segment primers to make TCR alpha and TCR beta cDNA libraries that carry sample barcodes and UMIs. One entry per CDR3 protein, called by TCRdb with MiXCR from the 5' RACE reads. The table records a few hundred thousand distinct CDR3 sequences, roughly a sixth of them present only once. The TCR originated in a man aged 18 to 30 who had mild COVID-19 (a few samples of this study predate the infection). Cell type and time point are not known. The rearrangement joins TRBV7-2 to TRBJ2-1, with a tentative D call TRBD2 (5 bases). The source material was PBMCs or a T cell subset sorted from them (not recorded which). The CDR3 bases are TGTGCCAGCAGCTTAGGGAGGAGGAGGAATGAGCAGTTCTTC. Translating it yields CASSLGRRRNEQFF.